This TCR beta chain came from a study of OX40 agonist ivuxolimab in advanced cancers. Study-level background: Ivuxolimab, which patients received intravenously every 2 weeks, was dosed at 0.01 to 10 mg/kg.

The protocol was immunoSEQ multiplex PCR, while the TCRdb copy is restricted to in-frame clones and leaves out a portion. The top ten hold about 13% of the sample, which has tens of thousands of clones, 70% to 85% seen once. This CDR3 is 15 amino acids long. V dropped 5 bases and J dropped 3 bases, with 15 bases sitting between them. Germline loops: CDR1 SGHAT, CDR2 FQDESV (reference sequence). The gene calls are TRBV11-1 and TRBJ2-3; D may be TRBD2 (5 bases). The receptor comes from an adult with an advanced solid tumor such as melanoma, head and neck, liver or kidney cancer. Specimen: CD4+ or CD8+ T cells sorted from blood, collected in a trial of the OX40 agonist ivuxolimab. The CDR3, as DNA: TGTGCCAGCAGCCATAACGCGCGGGCGACAGATACGCAGTATTTT. It yields the protein CASSHNARATDTQYF.